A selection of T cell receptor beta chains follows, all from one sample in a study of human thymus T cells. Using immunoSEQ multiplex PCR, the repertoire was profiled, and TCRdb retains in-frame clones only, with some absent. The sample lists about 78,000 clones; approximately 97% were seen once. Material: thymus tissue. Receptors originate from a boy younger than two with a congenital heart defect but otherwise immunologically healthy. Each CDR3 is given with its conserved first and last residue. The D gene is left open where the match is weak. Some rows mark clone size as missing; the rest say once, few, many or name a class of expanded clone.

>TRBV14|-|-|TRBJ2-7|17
TGTGCCAGCAGCCAAGAGACGGGGGTGGATCGGTCCTACGAGCAGTACTTC
CASSQETGVDRSYEQYF
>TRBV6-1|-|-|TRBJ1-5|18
TGTGCCAGCAGTGAAGATATGAGGGCTAGCACGGAAAATCAGCCCCAGCATTTT
CASSEDMRASTENQPQHF
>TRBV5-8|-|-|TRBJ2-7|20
TGTGCCAGCAGCTTGAAGCACTCGTGCGGGCGGGCGGGGCACACCTACGAGCAGTACTTC
CASSLKHSCGRAGHTYEQYF
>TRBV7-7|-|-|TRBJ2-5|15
TGTGCCAGCAGCCGGAGTGGTAGCGGACAAGAGACCCAGTACTTC
CASSRSGSGQETQYF
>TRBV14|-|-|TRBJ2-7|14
TGTGCCAGCAGCCAAGTGGTGGGTTCCTACGAGCAGTACTTC
CASSQVVGSYEQYF
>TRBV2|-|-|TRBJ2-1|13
TGTGCCAGAGAACGAAACTTAGCGGAGGAGCAGTTCTTC
CARERNLAEEQFF
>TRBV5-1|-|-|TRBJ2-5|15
TGCGCCAGCAGCTGGGGAGGCCAGGGGGGAGAGACCCAGTACTTC
CASSWGGQGGETQYF
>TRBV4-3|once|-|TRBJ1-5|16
TGCGCCAGCAGCCAGGAAGGGGGGGGACGCAATCAGCCCCAGCATTTT
CASSQEGGGRNQPQHF
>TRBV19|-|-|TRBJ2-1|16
TGTGCCAGTAGTATGGGCTACCCGCCTTCCTACAATGAGCAGTTCTTC
CASSMGYPPSYNEQFF
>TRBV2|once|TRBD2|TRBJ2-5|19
TGTGCCAGCAGTGCCCCGGGACAGAGTCGGACTAGCGGGGGTGAGACCCAGTACTTC
CASSAPGQSRTSGGETQYF
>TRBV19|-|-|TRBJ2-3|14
TGTGCCAGTAGTGGGGGGCGATCCACAGATACGCAGTATTTT
CASSGGRSTDTQYF
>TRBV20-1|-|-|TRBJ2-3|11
TGCAGTGCTAGCCCCCTAGATACGCAGTATTTT
CSASPLDTQYF
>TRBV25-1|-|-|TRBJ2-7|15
TGTGCCAGCAGCTTTAAGGGGGAGCGAAGGGGAGAGCAGTACTTC
CASSFKGERRGEQYF
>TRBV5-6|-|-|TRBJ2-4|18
TGTGCCAGCAGCTTCCTACCGAGGGGCCCGGAGGCCAAAAACATTCAGTACTTC
CASSFLPRGPEAKNIQYF
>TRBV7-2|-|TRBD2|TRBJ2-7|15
TGTGCCAGCAGCTTCAATACTAGCGGGCGCTACGAGCAGTACTTC
CASSFNTSGRYEQYF
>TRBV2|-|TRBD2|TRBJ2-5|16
TGTGCCAGCAGTGACCTACTGACTAGCGGACAAGAGACCCAGTACTTC
CASSDLLTSGQETQYF
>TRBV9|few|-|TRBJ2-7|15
TGTGCCAGCAGCCCCTCAGGGGCAGGGAACTACGAGCAGTACTTC
CASSPSGAGNYEQYF
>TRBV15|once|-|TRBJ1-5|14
TGTGCCACCAGCAGAGATTTAGGACATCAGCCCCAGCATTTT
CATSRDLGHQPQHF
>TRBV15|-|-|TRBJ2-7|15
TGTGCCACCAGCAGCCTTCGGAGGCAGTGCTACGAGCAGTACTTC
CATSSLRRQCYEQYF
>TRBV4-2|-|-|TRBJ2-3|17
TGTGCCAGCAGCCGGATTATCGGCCACAGACCCACAGATACGCAGTATTTT
CASSRIIGHRPTDTQYF
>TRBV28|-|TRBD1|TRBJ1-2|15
TGTGCCACCGCTTATGCCAGGGACAGGAACTATGGCTACACCTTC
CATAYARDRNYGYTF
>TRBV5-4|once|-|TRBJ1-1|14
TGTGCCAGCAGCCCAGGACACGACAACACTGAAGCTTTCTTT
CASSPGHDNTEAFF
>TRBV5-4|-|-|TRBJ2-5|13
TGCGCCAGCAGCCAAGATCAGGGACGGCCCCAGTACTTC
CASSQDQGRPQYF
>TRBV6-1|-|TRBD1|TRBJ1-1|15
TGTGCCAGCGGAGACAGGGAGGAAGGATTTAGAAGGGCTTTCTTT
CASGDREEGFRRAFF
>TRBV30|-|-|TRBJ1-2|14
TGTGCCTGGAGTCCCCAGGGCAGGGTAAAAGGCTACACCTTC
CAWSPQGRVKGYTF
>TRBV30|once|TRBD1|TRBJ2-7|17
TGTGCCTGGAGTGTACGTTGGACTGGACAGGGCGAAAACGAGCAGTACTTC
CAWSVRWTGQGENEQYF
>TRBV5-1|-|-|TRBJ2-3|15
TGCGCCAGCAGCTTGGAGGTAGCGGTCTCAGATACGCAGTATTTT
CASSLEVAVSDTQYF
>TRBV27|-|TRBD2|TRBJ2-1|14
TGTGCCAGCAGTTTAGCGGGAGGTTTTAATGAGCAGTTCTTC
CASSLAGGFNEQFF
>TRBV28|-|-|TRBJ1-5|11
TGTGCCAGTACAGCCTATCAGCCCCAGCATTTT
CASTAYQPQHF
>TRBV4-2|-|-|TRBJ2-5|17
TGTGCCAGCAGCCACCCCGGAGAGGGACTCCACCCGGAGACCCAGTACTTC
CASSHPGEGLHPETQYF
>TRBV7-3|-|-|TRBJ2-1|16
TGTGCCAGCAGCTTATCCGGCAGGGAGGCTTACCATGAGCAGTTCTTC
CASSLSGREAYHEQFF
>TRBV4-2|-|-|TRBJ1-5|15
TGTGCCAGCAGCCATCCCGGGACACCTAATCAGCCCCAGCATTTT
CASSHPGTPNQPQHF
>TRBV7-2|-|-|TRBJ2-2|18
TGTGCCAGCAGCTCACAAACGAGGGGGGCGAAGGGCACCGGGGAGCTGTTTTTT
CASSSQTRGAKGTGELFF
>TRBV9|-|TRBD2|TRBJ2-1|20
TGTGCCAGCAGCCAAAAACCGGGACTAGCGGGAGGGCACTCCTACAATGAGCAGTTCTTC
CASSQKPGLAGGHSYNEQFF
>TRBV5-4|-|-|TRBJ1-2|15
TGTGCCAGCAGCTTGGTGGGGGTTCAGAGGTATGGCTACACCTTC
CASSLVGVQRYGYTF
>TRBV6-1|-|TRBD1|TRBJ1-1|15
TGTGCCAGCAGGGAACCGGGACAGGGTGGTCCTGAAGCTTTCTTT
CASREPGQGGPEAFF
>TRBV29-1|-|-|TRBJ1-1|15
TGCAGCGACCGGGGCCCATGGGGGGGGTACACTGAAGCTTTCTTT
CSDRGPWGGYTEAFF